This T cell receptor beta chain was captured in a study of regulatory T cells in long-lasting Graves disease. Study details: Graves' patients (newly diagnosed) had been on antithyroid drugs under 3 months.

Library construction for TCR beta used iRepertoire HTBI primers and Arm-PCR of CDR3 regions. Each CDR3 protein is one row after TCRdb ran MiXCR on the multiplex PCR reads. The sample has a few hundred thousand distinct CDR3 sequences, roughly 17% seen once; the top ten hold roughly 30%. This clonotype was observed a handful of times. The antigen is undetermined. Findings and limits, study-wide: New patients shared fewer public clonotypes (roughly 990) than persistent patients did (around 3,000).

Between the trimmed V and J ends, which lost 5 bases and 11 bases, there was a span of 11 bases. The germline CDR1 and CDR2 sequences are SQVTM and ANQGSEA. CDR3 size: 10 residues. This sample's time point: newly diagnosed GD, antithyroid drugs for less than 3 months. From RNA extracted from PBMCs, the TCR library was made. This sample was also put to use in a study of T cells in Graves' hyperthyroidism and ophthalmopathy. As that report states: First-round RT-PCR with HTBI primers amplified the TCR CDR3 region.

J is TRBJ2-3 and V is TRBV29-1; possibly TRBD2 for D (5 bases). The sample in question was peripheral blood mononuclear cells (PBMCs), obtained at new diagnosis, from a patient treated with antithyroid drugs. The sequence was collected from a man aged 35 to 55 with Graves disease. Written as DNA, the CDR3 is TGCAGCGTTATGGTAGCGAAGCAGTATTTT. It specifies CSVMVAKQYF.